This passage covers 10 T cell receptor beta chains from one sample sequenced in a study of low-dose radiotherapy and immunotherapy resistance in tumors (dated by TCRdb to about 2022). This sample was sequenced with an Illumina HiSeq 2500. First-strand cDNA was synthesized using Superscript III and a set of TRAV- and TRBV-specific primers, so that both TCRalpha and TCRbeta chains were covered. A roughly 19-cycle PCR with Phusion amplified the TCRs, pairing a constant-region primer with the adapter that was attached to the V primers. TCRdb trimmed the raw reads at Q25, called clones with MiXCR and kept productive beta chains. CDR3 protein sequences are deduplicated, and each keeps its most common genes and DNA. This sample holds about 82,000 distinct CDR3 sequences; about 19% were observed only once. The ten largest make up 5.5% to 6% of the sample. The time point label on this specimen signifies: before trial treatment.

Here the sequenced sample was PBMCs, taken before treatment. These receptor sequences come from a male donor with prostate cancer.

This clonotype was observed at least ten times. The rearrangement joins TRBV7-2 to TRBJ2-4; D unresolved. CDR3 length equals 16 residues. Germline loops: CDR1 SGHTA, CDR2 FQGNSA. Trimming removed 3 bases at V and 0 bases at J, with 12 bases between. The CDR3 is CASSLVLNLAKNIQYF. The CDR3 DNA is TGTGCCAGCAGCTTGGTACTCAATCTAGCCAAAAACATTCAGTACTTC.

This clonotype was seen at least ten times. The chain recombines TRBV13 with TRBJ1-1; no clear D. CDR3 length: 12 residues. The V gene's germline CDR1 is PRHDT and CDR2 FYEKMQ (reference sequence). V shed 3 bases and J shed 1 base, with 3 bases lying between them. The CDR3 sequence: CASSFSNTEAFF. CDR3 nucleotides: TGTGCCAGCAGCTTTTCGAACACTGAAGCTTTCTTT.

At least ten counts were recorded for this clonotype. This chain links TRBV5-1 with TRBJ1-4; a weak D match, TRBD1 (5 bases). The V gene lost 0 bases and the J gene lost 7 bases, with 13 bases spanning the gap. CDR1 is SGHRS, CDR2 YFSETQ, per germline. The length of the CDR3 is 15 residues. In DNA form, the CDR3 reads TGCGCCAGCAGCTTGGCAGGGAGTGGTGGTGAAAAACTGTTTTTT. Translated: CASSLAGSGGEKLFF.

The chain combines TRBV6-2 or TRBV6-3 with TRBJ2-7, with TRBD2 identical over 10 bases. The trim removed 6 bases at V and 1 base at J, leaving 3 bases unmatched. The CDR3 sequence is 14 residues long. CDR1 is MNHEY, CDR2 SVGEGT, per germline. The CDR3 DNA reads as TGTGCCAGCAGGTGGACTAGCGGTTCCTACGAGCAGTACTTC. Residues: CASRWTSGSYEQYF.

This rearrangement joins TRBV19 to TRBJ1-1; D unresolved. The CDR3 sequence is 14 residues long. The V and J ends lost 3 bases and 1 base respectively, with 9 bases between them. CDR1 and CDR2 (germline): LNHDA, SQIVND (reference sequence). Here the CDR3 DNA reads TGTGCCAGTAGTATCCCTCCCTGGAACACTGAAGCTTTCTTT. Translated: CASSIPPWNTEAFF.

The V and J genes are TRBV29-1 and TRBJ2-5; TRBD1 is a possible D gene (5 bases). Germline V lookup: CDR1 SQVTM, CDR2 ANQGSEA. Deletions cut 0 bases from V and 6 bases from J, with 11 bases between. The CDR3 totals 13 residues. The CDR3 is CSVEESRVKTQYF. The DNA of the CDR3 is TGCAGCGTTGAAGAGTCCAGGGTGAAGACCCAGTACTTC. The full variable domain, completed using reference TRBV29-1 and TRBJ2-5, is SAVISQKPSRDICQRGTSLTIQCQVDSQVTMMFWYRQQPGQSLTLIATANQGSEATYESGFVIDKFPISRPNLTFSTLTVSNMSPEDSSIYLCSVEESRVKTQYFGPGTRLLVL.

This clonotype was recorded many times. The chain uses TRBV7-3 and TRBJ1-1; TRBD1 might be the D (5 bases). CDR3 length: 16 residues. The V end lost 7 bases, the J end lost 1 base, and 19 bases lay between the germline ends. The V gene's germline CDR1 is SGHTA and CDR2 FQGTGA. The CDR3 reads CASKLSGHGGNTEAFF. The CDR3 nucleotides read TGTGCCAGCAAATTATCGGGGCATGGGGGGAACACTGAAGCTTTCTTT.

This clonotype showed up many times. This sequence joins TRBV5-1 and TRBJ2-3, with D perhaps matching TRBD1 or TRBD2 (5 bases each). The germline V and J ends were trimmed by 5 bases and 3 bases, with 16 bases remaining between them. The CDR3 consists of 15 residues. Looked up from germline, CDR1 is SGHRS and CDR2 is YFSETQ. The CDR3 DNA reads as TGCGCCAGCAGTCTCCGGGACGGTCGTACAGATACGCAGTATTTT. Its translation is CASSLRDGRTDTQYF. The entire variable domain, with the rest obtained from reference TRBV5-1 and TRBJ2-3, is as follows: KAGVTQTPRYLIKTRGQQVTLSCSPISGHRSVSWYQQTPGQGLQFLFEYFSETQRNKGNFPGRFSGRQFSNSRSEMNVSTLELGDSALYLCASSLRDGRTDTQYFGPGTRLTVL.

This clonotype was seen repeatedly, ten times or more. The rearrangement joins TRBV20-1 to TRBJ1-5, with 8 bases fitting TRBD1. V gave up 4 bases and J gave up 6 bases; unmatched junction bases: 20. CDR1 is DFQATT and CDR2 is SNEGSKA in the germline V gene (reference sequence). CDR3 length: 18 residues. CDR3 sequence reads: CSATRRTGRPPRGQPQHF. The CDR3 DNA sequence: TGCAGTGCTACCCGCCGGACAGGGCGGCCGCCACGCGGTCAGCCCCAGCATTTT.

This clonotype was counted at least ten times. The chain joins TRBV19 to TRBJ2-3; 15 positions agree with TRBD2. V lost 5 bases and J lost 0; bases outside the gene matches: 6. The V gene's germline CDR1 is LNHDA and CDR2 SQIVND (reference sequence). The CDR3 extends over 18 amino acids. The DNA for the CDR3 is TGTGCCAGTAGTGGGACTAGCGGGGGGCACCCTAGCACAGATACGCAGTATTTT. This translates into CASSGTSGGHPSTDTQYF.